This T cell receptor (beta chain) appears in the sequencing data of a study of OX40 agonist ivuxolimab in advanced cancers. As for the study in general: Mean age approximately 66 years, range about 23 to 79; roughly 80% male.

Concerning this clone itself: Its specificity is not known. This specimen includes other DNA sequences encoding the same CDR3.

CDR3 length: 13 residues. The V gene's germline CDR1 is LNHDA and CDR2 SQIVND (reference sequence). The V end lost 1 base, the J end lost 4 bases, and 4 bases lay between the germline ends. General study findings and limits: Undetermined was the antigen specificity of the expanded peripheral T cells.

The assay was immunoSEQ multiplex PCR, and TCRdb's table has in-frame clones only and misses some. Here the sample spans about 96,000 clones, approximately 80% being singletons. Patients were ruled out by autoimmune disease history or systemic immunosuppression. V gene TRBV19 combines with J gene TRBJ2-2; no clear D. This TCR was recovered from an adult with an advanced solid tumor such as melanoma, head and neck, liver or kidney cancer. Source: CD4+ or CD8+ T cells sorted from blood, taken in a trial of the OX40 agonist ivuxolimab. CDR3 sequence: CASSIGPTGELFF. The CDR3 nucleotides read TGTGCCAGTAGTATAGGGCCCACCGGGGAGCTGTTTTTT.